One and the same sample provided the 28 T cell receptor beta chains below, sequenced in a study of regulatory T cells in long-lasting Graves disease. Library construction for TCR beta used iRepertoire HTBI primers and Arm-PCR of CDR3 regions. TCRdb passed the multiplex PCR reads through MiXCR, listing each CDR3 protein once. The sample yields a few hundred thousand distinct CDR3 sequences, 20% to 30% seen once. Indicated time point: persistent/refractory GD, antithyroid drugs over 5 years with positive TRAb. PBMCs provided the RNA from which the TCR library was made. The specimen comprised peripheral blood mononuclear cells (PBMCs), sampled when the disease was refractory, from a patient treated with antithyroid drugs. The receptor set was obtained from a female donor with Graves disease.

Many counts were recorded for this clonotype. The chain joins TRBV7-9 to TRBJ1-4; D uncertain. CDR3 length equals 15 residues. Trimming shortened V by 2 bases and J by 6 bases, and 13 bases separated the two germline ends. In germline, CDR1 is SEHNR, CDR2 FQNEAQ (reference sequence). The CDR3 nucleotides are TGTGCCAGCAGCTTACAGGCAGTTCGGGATGAAAAACTGTTTTTT. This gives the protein CASSLQAVRDEKLFF.

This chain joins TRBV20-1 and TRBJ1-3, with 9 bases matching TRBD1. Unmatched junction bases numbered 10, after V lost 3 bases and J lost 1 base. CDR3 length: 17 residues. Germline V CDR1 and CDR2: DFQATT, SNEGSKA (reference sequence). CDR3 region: CSASPPTGGLSGNTIYF. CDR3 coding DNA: TGCAGTGCTAGCCCCCCGACAGGGGGATTATCTGGAAACACCATATATTTT.

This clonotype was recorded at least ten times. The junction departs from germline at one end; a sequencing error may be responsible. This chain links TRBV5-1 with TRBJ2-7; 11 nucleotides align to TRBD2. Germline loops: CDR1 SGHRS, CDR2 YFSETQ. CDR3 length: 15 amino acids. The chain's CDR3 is CASSLVLAGGYEQYF. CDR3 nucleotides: TGTGCCAGCAGTTTGGTCCTAGCGGGAGGATACGAGCAGTACTTC.

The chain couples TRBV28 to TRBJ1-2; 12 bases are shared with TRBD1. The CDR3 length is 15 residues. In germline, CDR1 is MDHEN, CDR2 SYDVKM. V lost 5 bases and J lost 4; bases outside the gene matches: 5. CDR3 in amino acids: CASSGGTGGGYGYTF. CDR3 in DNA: TGTGCCAGCAGTGGCGGGACAGGGGGCGGCTATGGCTACACCTTC.

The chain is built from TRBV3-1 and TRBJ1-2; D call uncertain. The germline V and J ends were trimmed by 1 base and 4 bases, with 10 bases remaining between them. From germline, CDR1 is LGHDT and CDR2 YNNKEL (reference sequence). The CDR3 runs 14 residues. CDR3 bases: TGTGCCAGCAGCCAAGGGGTGCCCCCCTATGGCTACACCTTC. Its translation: CASSQGVPPYGYTF. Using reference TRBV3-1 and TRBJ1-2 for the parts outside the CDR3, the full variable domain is DTAVSQTPKYLVTQMGNDKSIKCEQNLGHDTMYWYKQDSKKFLKIMFSYNNKELIINETVPNRFSPKSPDKAHLNLHINSLELGDSAVYFCASSQGVPPYGYTFGSGTRLTVV.

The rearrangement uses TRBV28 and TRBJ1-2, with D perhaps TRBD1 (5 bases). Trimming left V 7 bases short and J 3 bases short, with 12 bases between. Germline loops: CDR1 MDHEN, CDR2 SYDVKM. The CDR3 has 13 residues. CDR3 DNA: TGTGCCAGCACCCCGGGGCGACACTATGGCTACACCTTC. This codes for CASTPGRHYGYTF.

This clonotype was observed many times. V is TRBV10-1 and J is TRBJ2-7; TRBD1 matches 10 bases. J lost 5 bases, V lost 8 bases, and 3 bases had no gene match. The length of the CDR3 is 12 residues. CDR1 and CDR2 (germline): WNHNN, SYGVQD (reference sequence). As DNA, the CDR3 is TGCGCCAGCCGGGACAGGGGCCACGAGCAGTACTTC. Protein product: CASRDRGHEQYF.

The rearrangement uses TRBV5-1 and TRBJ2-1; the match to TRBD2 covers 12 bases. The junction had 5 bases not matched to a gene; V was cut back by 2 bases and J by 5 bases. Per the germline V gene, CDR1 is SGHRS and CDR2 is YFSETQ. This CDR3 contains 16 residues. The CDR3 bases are TGCGCCAGCAGCTTTGTACTAGCGGGAGGTGACAATGAGCAGTTCTTC. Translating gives CASSFVLAGGDNEQFF.

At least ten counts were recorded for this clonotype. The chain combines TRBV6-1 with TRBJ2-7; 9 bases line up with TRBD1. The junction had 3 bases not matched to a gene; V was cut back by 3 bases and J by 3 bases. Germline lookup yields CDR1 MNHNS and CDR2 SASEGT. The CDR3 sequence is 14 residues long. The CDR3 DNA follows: TGTGCCAGCAGTGAGGGACAGGGCGTCTACGAGCAGTACTTC. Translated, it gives CASSEGQGVYEQYF.

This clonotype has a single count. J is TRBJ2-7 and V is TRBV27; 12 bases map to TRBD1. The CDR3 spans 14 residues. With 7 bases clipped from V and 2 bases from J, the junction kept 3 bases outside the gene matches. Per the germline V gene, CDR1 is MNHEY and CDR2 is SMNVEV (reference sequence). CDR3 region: CASKGDRGPYEQYF. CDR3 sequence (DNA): TGTGCCAGCAAAGGGGACAGGGGGCCCTACGAGCAGTACTTC.

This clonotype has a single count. The CDR3: CSVGSLMRSYNEQFF. CDR3 in DNA: TGCAGCGTTGGGTCTCTGATGAGATCCTACAATGAGCAGTTCTTC. This chain connects TRBV29-1 to TRBJ2-1; D unresolved. The CDR3 covers 15 residues. CDR1 is SQVTM and CDR2 is ANQGSEA in the germline V gene. V shed 4 bases and J shed 1 base, with 14 bases lying between them.

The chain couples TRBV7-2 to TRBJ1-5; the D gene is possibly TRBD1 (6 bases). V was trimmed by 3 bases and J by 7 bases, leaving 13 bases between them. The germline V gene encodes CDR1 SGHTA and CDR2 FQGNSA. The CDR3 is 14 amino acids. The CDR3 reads CASSFGGAGQPQHF. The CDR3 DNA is TGTGCCAGCAGCTTCGGGGGGGCGGGACAGCCCCAGCATTTT. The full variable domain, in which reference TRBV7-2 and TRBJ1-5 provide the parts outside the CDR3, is GAGVSQSPSNKVTEKGKDVELRCDPISGHTALYWYRQSLGQGLEFLIYFQGNSAPDKSGLPSDRFSAERTGGSVSTLTIQRTQQEDSAVYLCASSFGGAGQPQHFGDGTRLSIL.

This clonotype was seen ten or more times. The CDR3 sequence is CASNSGFGYTF. The CDR3 nucleotides are TGTGCCAGTAATTCGGGGTTTGGCTACACCTTC. The chain combines TRBV19 with TRBJ1-2, with D uncertain. Deletions cut 7 bases from V and 7 bases from J, with 10 bases between. There are 11 residues in the CDR3. Per germline, CDR1 LNHDA and CDR2 SQIVND (reference sequence). Variable domain in full (rest from reference TRBV19 and TRBJ1-2): DGGITQSPKYLFRKEGQNVTLSCEQNLNHDAMYWYRQDPGQGLRLIYYSQIVNDFQKGDIAEGYSVSREKKESFPLTVTSAQKNPTAFYLCASNSGFGYTFGSGTRLTVV.

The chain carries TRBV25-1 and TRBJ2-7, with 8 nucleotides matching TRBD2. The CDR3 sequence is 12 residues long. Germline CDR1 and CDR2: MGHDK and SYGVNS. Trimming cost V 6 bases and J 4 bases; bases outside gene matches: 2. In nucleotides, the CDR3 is TGTGCCAGCAGGGGACTAGGGTACGAGCAGTACTTC. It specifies CASRGLGYEQYF.

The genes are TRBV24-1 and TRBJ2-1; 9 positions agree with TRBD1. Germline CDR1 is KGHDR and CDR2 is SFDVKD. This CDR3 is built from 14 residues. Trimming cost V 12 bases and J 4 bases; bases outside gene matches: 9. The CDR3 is CASARDRVYNEQFF. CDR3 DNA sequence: TGTGCCTCGGCCCGGGACAGGGTTTACAATGAGCAGTTCTTC.

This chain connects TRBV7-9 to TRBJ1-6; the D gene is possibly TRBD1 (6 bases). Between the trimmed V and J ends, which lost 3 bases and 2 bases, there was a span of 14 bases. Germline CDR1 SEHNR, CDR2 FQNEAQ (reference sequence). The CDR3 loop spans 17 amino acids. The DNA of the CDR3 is TGTGCCAGCAGCTTCAACAGGGCCAGGACCTATAATTCACCCCTCCACTTT. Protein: CASSFNRARTYNSPLHF.

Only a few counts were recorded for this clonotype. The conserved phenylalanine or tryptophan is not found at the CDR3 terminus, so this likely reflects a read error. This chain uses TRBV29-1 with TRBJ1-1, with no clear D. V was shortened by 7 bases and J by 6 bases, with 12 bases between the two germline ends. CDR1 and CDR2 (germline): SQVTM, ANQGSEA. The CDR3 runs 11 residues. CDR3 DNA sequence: TGCAGCGCCGCTTGGGTAGCTGAAGCTTTCCTT. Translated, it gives CSAAWVAEAFL.

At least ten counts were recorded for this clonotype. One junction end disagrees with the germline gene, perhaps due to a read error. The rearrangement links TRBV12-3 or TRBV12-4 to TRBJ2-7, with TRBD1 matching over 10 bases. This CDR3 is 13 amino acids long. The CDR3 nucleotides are TGTGCCAGCAGCGTCGGACAGGGGGGCGAGCAGTGCTTC. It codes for CASSVGQGGEQCF.

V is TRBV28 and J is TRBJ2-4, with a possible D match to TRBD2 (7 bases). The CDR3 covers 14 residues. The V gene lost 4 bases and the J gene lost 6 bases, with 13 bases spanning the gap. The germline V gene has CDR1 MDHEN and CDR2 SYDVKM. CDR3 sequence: CASSSGERGNIQYF. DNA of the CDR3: TGTGCCAGCAGTTCAGGGGAGCGGGGAAACATTCAGTACTTC.

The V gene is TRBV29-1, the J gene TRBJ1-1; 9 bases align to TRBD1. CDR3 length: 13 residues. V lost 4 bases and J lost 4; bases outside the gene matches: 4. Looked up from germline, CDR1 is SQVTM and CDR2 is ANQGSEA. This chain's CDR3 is CSVVGQGITEAFF. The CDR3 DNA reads TGCAGCGTTGTAGGACAGGGGATCACTGAAGCTTTCTTT. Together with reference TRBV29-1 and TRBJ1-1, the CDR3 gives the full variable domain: SAVISQKPSRDICQRGTSLTIQCQVDSQVTMMFWYRQQPGQSLTLIATANQGSEATYESGFVIDKFPISRPNLTFSTLTVSNMSPEDSSIYLCSVVGQGITEAFFGQGTRLTVV.

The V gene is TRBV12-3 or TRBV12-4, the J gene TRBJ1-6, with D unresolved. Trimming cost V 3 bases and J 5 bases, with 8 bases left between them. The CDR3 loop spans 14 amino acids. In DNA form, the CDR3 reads TGTGCCAGCAGTTTCGCGGGGAATAATTCACCCCTCCACTTT. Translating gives CASSFAGNNSPLHF.

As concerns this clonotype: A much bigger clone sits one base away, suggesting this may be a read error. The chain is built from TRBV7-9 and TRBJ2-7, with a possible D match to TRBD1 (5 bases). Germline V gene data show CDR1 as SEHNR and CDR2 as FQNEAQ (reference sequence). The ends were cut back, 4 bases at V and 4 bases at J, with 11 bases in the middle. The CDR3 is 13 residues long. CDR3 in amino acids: CASSSPDKYEQYF. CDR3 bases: TGTGCCAGCAGCTCGCCGGACAAGTACGAGCAGTACTTC.

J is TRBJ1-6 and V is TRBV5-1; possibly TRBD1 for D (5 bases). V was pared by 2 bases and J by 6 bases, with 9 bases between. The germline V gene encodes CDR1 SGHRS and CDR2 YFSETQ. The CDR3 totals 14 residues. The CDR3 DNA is TGCGCCAGCAGCTTCGGCAGGGTTAATTCACCCCTCCACTTT. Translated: CASSFGRVNSPLHF.

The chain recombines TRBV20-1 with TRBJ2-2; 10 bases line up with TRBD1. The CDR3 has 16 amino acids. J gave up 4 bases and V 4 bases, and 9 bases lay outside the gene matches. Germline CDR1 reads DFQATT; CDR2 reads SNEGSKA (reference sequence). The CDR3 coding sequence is TGCAGTGCTAACAACCGACAGGGGGCTAGCACCGGGGAGCTGTTTTTT. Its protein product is CSANNRQGASTGELFF.

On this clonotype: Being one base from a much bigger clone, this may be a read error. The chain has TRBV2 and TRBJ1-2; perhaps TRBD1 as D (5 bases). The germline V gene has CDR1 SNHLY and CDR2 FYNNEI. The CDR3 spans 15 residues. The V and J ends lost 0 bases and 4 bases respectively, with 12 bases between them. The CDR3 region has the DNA TGTGCCAGCAGTGAAGCAAAGGGGCATGGCTATGGCTACACCTTC. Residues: CASSEAKGHGYGYTF.

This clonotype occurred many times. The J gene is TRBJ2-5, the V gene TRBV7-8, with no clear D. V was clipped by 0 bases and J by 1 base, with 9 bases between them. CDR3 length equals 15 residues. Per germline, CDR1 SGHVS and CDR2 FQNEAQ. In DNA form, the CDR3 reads TGTGCCAGCAGCTTAGCGGTGGTTCGCCAAGAGACCCAGTACTTC. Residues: CASSLAVVRQETQYF.

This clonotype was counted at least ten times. The CDR3 sequence: CASSPFETGGRLTEAFF. CDR3 DNA: TGTGCCAGCAGTCCCTTTGAGACTGGGGGGAGACTCACTGAAGCTTTCTTT. The chain couples TRBV2 to TRBJ1-1; a weak D match, TRBD1 (5 bases). CDR1 and CDR2 from the germline V gene are SNHLY and FYNNEI. This CDR3 comprises 17 residues. The V end was cut by 5 bases, the J end by 4 bases, with 23 bases between.

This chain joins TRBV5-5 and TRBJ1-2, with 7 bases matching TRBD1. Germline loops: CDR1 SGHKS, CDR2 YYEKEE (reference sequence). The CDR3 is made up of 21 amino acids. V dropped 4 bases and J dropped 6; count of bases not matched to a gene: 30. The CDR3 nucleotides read TGTGCCAGCAGCGAACTATCCCCTAGACGAGGGGGCGGAGTCAGTTTGGATGGCTACACCTTC. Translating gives CASSELSPRRGGGVSLDGYTF.